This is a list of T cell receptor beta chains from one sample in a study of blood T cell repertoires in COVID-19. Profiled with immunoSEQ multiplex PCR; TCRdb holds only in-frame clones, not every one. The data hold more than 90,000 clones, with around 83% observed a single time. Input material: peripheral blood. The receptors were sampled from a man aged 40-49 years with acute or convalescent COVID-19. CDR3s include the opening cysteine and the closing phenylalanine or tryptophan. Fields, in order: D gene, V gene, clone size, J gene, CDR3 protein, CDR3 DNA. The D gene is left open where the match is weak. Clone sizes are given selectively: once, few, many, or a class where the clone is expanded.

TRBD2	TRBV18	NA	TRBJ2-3	CASSPPGLAESQYF	TGTGCCAGCTCACCACCGGGACTAGCGGAATCGCAGTATTTT
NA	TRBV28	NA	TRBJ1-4	CASSFGSGEGKLFF	TGTGCCAGCAGTTTTGGGTCTGGGGAGGGAAAACTGTTTTTT
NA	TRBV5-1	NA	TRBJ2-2	CASRRRNTGELFF	TGCGCCAGCAGGAGGAGAAACACCGGGGAGCTGTTTTTT
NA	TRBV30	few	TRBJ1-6	CAWSVTTGNSPLHF	TGTGCCTGGAGTGTTACAACAGGGAATTCACCCCTCCACTTT
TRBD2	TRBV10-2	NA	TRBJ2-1	CASTGLGRNNEQFF	TGCGCCAGCACGGGACTAGGGCGCAACAATGAGCAGTTCTTC
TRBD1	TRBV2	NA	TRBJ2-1	CASRQGANNEQFF	TGTGCCAGCAGACAGGGGGCTAACAATGAGCAGTTCTTC
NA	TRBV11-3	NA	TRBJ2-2	CASSLDVAGGELFF	TGTGCCAGCAGCTTAGATGTGGCAGGCGGGGAGCTGTTTTTT
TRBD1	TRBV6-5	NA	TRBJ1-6	CASRTGVNSPLHF	TGTGCCAGCAGGACAGGGGTCAATTCACCCCTCCACTTT
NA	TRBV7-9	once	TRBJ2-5	CASSLPGKGWETQYF	TGTGCCAGCAGCTTACCGGGGAAGGGTTGGGAGACCCAGTACTTC
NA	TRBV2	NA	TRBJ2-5	CASSSGVARGETQYF	TGTGCCAGCAGTTCCGGGGTGGCCCGTGGGGAGACCCAGTACTTC
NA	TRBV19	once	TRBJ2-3	CASSIISTGTDTQYF	TGTGCCAGTAGTATTATTTCTACCGGCACAGATACGCAGTATTTT
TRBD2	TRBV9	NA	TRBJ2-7	CASSLGLAGDEQYF	TGTGCCAGCAGCTTGGGACTAGCGGGAGATGAGCAGTACTTC
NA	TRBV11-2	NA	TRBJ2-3	CASSLVVGGSTDTQYF	TGTGCCAGCAGCTTAGTTGTTGGCGGAAGCACAGATACGCAGTATTTT
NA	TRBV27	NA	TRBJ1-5	CASSFEGKENQPQHF	TGTGCCAGCAGTTTTGAGGGAAAGGAGAATCAGCCCCAGCATTTT
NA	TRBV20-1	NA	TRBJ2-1	CSARKHEQFF	TGCAGTGCTAGAAAGCATGAGCAGTTCTTC
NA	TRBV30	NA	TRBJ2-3	CAWNRDTDTQYF	TGTGCCTGGAACAGAGACACAGATACGCAGTATTTT
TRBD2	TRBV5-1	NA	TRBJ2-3	CASMRGGPSTDTQYF	TGCGCCAGCATGCGGGGGGGCCCCAGCACAGATACGCAGTATTTT
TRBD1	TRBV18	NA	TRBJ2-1	CASSLQGSSYNEQFF	TGTGCCAGCTCACTACAGGGGAGCTCCTACAATGAGCAGTTCTTC
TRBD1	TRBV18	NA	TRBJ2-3	CASSPPQGASTDTQYF	TGTGCCAGCTCACCACCACAGGGGGCTAGCACAGATACGCAGTATTTT
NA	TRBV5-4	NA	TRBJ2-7	CASSLDFLNEQYF	TGTGCCAGCAGCTTGGACTTCCTCAACGAGCAGTACTTC
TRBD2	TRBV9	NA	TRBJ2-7	CAGFRTSLGEQYF	TGTGCCGGGTTTCGGACTAGCCTGGGCGAGCAGTACTTC
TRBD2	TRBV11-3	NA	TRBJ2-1	CASSLVTSGGAYNEQFF	TGTGCCAGCAGCTTAGTTACTAGCGGGGGGGCGTACAATGAGCAGTTCTTC
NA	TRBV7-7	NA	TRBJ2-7	CASSLGEGLEQYF	TGTGCTAGCAGCTTAGGCGAGGGCCTCGAGCAGTACTTC
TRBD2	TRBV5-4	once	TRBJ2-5	CASSIPGLAGKQETQYF	TGTGCCAGCAGCATTCCGGGACTAGCGGGGAAACAAGAGACCCAGTACTTC
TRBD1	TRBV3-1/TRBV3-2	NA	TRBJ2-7	CASSQATGGLNEQYF	TGTGCCAGCAGCCAAGCGACAGGGGGATTGAACGAGCAGTACTTC
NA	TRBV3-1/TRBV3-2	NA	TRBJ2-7	CASSQEGRGSSYEQYF	TGTGCCAGCAGCCAAGAAGGGAGGGGGAGCTCCTACGAGCAGTACTTC
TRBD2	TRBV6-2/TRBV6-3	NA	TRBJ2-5	CASSPRGAGGQETQYF	TGTGCCAGCAGCCCCCGAGGAGCGGGGGGGCAAGAGACCCAGTACTTC
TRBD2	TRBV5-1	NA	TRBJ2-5	CASSSGSGGEETQYF	TGCGCCAGCAGCTCCGGGTCCGGGGGGGAAGAGACCCAGTACTTC
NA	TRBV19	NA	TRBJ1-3	CASSNTGSGNTIYF	TGTGCCAGTAGCAATACCGGTTCTGGAAACACCATATATTTT
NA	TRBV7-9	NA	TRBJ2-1	CASSLARGEQFF	TGTGCCAGCAGCTTAGCTAGGGGGGAGCAGTTCTTC
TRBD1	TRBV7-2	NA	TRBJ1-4	CASSRDRGNEKLFF	TGTGCCAGCAGCCGGGACAGAGGGAATGAAAAACTGTTTTTT
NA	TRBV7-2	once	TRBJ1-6	CASSLYGGRNYNSPLHF	TGTGCCAGCAGCTTATATGGGGGCAGGAACTATAATTCACCCCTCCACTTT
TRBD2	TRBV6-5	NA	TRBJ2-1	CASSYSSGMIYNEQFF	TGTGCCAGCAGTTACTCCAGCGGGATGATATACAATGAGCAGTTCTTC
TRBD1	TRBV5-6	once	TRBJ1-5	CASSYGQGNQPQHF	TGTGCCAGCAGCTATGGACAGGGCAATCAGCCCCAGCATTTT
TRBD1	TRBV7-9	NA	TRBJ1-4	CASSFGDRANEKLFF	TGTGCCAGCAGCTTTGGGGACAGGGCAAATGAAAAACTGTTTTTT
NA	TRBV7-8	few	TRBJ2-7	CASSLGPSSYEQYF	TGTGCCAGCAGCTTAGGGCCTAGCTCCTACGAGCAGTACTTC
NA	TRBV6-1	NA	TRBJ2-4	CASSGRGRELAKNIQYF	TGTGCCAGCAGTGGGCGGGGCAGGGAACTAGCCAAAAACATTCAGTACTTC
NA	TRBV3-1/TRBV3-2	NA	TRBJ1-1	CASSQGQTNTEAFF	TGTGCCAGCAGCCAAGGACAGACGAACACTGAAGCTTTCTTT
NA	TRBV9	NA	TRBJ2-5	CASSSLDSPWGPQYF	TGTGCCAGCAGCTCTTTGGACTCCCCCTGGGGGCCCCAGTACTTC
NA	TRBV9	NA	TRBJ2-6	CASSVDPDRLSGANVLTF	TGTGCCAGCAGCGTAGACCCGGACAGACTCTCTGGGGCCAACGTCCTGACTTTC
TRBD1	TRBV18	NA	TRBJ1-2	CASSRETGDGYTF	TGTGCCAGCTCACGGGAGACAGGGGATGGCTACACCTTC
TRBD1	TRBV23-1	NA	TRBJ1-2	CASSPHAGTGYGYTF	TGCGCCAGCAGTCCCCACGCCGGGACAGGTTATGGCTACACCTTC
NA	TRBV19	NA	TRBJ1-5	CASNRQAFNQPQHF	TGTGCCAGTAACCGCCAGGCTTTCAATCAGCCCCAGCATTTT
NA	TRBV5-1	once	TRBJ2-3	CASSLDIPTDTQYF	TGCGCCAGCAGCTTGGACATTCCCACAGATACGCAGTATTTT
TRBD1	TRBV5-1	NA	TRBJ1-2	CASSLALRDSYNYGYTF	TGCGCCAGCAGCTTGGCCCTTCGGGACAGCTATAACTATGGCTACACCTTC
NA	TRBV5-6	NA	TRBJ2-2	CASSPANTGELFF	TGTGCCAGCAGCCCCGCGAACACCGGGGAGCTGTTTTTT
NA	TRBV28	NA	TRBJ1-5	CASTRGGRVNQPQHF	TGTGCCAGCACTCGGGGGGGGCGCGTCAATCAGCCCCAGCATTTT
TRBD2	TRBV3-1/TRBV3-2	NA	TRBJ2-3	CASSQDLMSGILMDTQYF	TGTGCCAGCAGCCAAGATCTGATGAGCGGGATCCTGATGGATACGCAGTATTTT
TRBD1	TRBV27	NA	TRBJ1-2	CASSPRQGSGYTF	TGTGCCAGCAGTCCCCGACAGGGGTCTGGCTACACCTTC
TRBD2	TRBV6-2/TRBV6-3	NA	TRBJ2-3	CASSYFLAGHYTDTQYF	TGTGCCAGCAGTTACTTCCTAGCGGGGCATTACACAGATACGCAGTATTTT
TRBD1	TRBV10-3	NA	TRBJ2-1	CAISGQGQGTYNEQFF	TGTGCCATCAGTGGCCAAGGACAGGGGACCTACAATGAGCAGTTCTTC
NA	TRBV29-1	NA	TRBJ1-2	CSVEDLRLGYTF	TGCAGCGTTGAAGATCTGAGGCTTGGCTACACCTTC
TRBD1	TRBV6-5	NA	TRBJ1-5	CASRKDRASNQPQHF	TGTGCCAGCAGGAAGGACAGGGCGAGCAATCAGCCCCAGCATTTT
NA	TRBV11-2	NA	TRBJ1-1	CASSFWGRNTEAFF	TGTGCCAGCAGCTTCTGGGGGCGGAACACTGAAGCTTTCTTT
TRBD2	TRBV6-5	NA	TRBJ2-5	CASSSTSGWETQYF	TGTGCCAGCAGTTCGACTAGCGGATGGGAGACCCAGTACTTC
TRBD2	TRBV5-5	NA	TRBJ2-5	CASSFALTSGGLPQETQYF	TGTGCCAGCAGCTTCGCCCTGACTAGCGGGGGGCTCCCACAAGAGACCCAGTACTTC
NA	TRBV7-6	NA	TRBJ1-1	CASSSDTYTEAFF	TGTGCCAGCAGCTCGGACACCTACACTGAAGCTTTCTTT
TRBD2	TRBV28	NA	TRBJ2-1	CASSLGVLAGGVGEQFF	TGTGCCAGCAGTTTAGGGGTCCTAGCGGGAGGGGTTGGTGAGCAGTTCTTC
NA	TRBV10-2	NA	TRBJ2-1	CASSNADSLSNNEQFF	TGCGCCAGCAGCAACGCCGACAGTCTCTCCAACAATGAGCAGTTCTTC